The clone carrying this T cell receptor beta chain was detected many times. Its antigen is still unknown. The data are from a study of T cells after yellow fever vaccination. Overall study results and limits: Peaking faster, on day 5 versus 15, the secondary response was nonetheless weaker.

The TCR cDNA carried a universal primer site and UMIs from 5'RACE template switching. TCRdb recomputed calls from the 5' RACE reads with MiXCR, one row per CDR3 protein. The sample gives approximately 550,000 distinct CDR3 sequences, about 13% of which show up once; 11% to 15% is in the top ten. This CDR3 comprises 15 residues. The germline V and J ends were trimmed by 3 bases and 4 bases, with 13 bases remaining between them. J is TRBJ2-1 and V is TRBV12-3 or TRBV12-4, with TRBD2 as a possible D gene (5 bases). This clonotype was sampled from a man between 25 and 39 years old who received the YFV17D yellow fever vaccine. Here the sequenced sample was PBMCs, taken on the day of the yellow fever booster vaccination. The CDR3 nucleotides read TGTGCCAGCAGTTTCCACGCCAGCGGTTACAATGAGCAGTTCTTC. Translation: CASSFHASGYNEQFF.